The T cell receptor (beta chain) under discussion was sequenced for a study of T cell repertoires in cytomegalovirus infection. Study overall: CMV infection plus the matching HLA type was flagged by public TCR beta signatures. Study-wide points: HLA-C-restricted CMV clonotypes gave the most frequent clonotype in two of eight donors. The cumulative frequency of public TCR beta families distinguished individuals who carried CMV together with the relevant HLA.

This clonotype came up many times. The antigen remains undetermined. CDR3 size: 15 residues. V lost 0 bases and J lost 8; bases outside the gene matches: 2. The germline CDR1 and CDR2 sequences are LGHNA and YNFKEQ. TCRdb analysed the reads with MiXCR anew, one entry per CDR3 protein. Among fewer than 550,000 distinct CDR3 sequences listed, 11% were seen once. This TCR derives from a human donor in good health (CMV status not recorded). Some clones in this sample may be carry-over from other donors' samples. Sequenced material: PBMCs. The genes are TRBV4-2 and TRBJ2-1, with 12 bases that match TRBD2. Here the CDR3 reads CASSQEPSGRDEQFF. For the CDR3, the DNA is TGTGCCAGCAGCCAAGAACCTAGCGGGAGGGATGAGCAGTTCTTC.